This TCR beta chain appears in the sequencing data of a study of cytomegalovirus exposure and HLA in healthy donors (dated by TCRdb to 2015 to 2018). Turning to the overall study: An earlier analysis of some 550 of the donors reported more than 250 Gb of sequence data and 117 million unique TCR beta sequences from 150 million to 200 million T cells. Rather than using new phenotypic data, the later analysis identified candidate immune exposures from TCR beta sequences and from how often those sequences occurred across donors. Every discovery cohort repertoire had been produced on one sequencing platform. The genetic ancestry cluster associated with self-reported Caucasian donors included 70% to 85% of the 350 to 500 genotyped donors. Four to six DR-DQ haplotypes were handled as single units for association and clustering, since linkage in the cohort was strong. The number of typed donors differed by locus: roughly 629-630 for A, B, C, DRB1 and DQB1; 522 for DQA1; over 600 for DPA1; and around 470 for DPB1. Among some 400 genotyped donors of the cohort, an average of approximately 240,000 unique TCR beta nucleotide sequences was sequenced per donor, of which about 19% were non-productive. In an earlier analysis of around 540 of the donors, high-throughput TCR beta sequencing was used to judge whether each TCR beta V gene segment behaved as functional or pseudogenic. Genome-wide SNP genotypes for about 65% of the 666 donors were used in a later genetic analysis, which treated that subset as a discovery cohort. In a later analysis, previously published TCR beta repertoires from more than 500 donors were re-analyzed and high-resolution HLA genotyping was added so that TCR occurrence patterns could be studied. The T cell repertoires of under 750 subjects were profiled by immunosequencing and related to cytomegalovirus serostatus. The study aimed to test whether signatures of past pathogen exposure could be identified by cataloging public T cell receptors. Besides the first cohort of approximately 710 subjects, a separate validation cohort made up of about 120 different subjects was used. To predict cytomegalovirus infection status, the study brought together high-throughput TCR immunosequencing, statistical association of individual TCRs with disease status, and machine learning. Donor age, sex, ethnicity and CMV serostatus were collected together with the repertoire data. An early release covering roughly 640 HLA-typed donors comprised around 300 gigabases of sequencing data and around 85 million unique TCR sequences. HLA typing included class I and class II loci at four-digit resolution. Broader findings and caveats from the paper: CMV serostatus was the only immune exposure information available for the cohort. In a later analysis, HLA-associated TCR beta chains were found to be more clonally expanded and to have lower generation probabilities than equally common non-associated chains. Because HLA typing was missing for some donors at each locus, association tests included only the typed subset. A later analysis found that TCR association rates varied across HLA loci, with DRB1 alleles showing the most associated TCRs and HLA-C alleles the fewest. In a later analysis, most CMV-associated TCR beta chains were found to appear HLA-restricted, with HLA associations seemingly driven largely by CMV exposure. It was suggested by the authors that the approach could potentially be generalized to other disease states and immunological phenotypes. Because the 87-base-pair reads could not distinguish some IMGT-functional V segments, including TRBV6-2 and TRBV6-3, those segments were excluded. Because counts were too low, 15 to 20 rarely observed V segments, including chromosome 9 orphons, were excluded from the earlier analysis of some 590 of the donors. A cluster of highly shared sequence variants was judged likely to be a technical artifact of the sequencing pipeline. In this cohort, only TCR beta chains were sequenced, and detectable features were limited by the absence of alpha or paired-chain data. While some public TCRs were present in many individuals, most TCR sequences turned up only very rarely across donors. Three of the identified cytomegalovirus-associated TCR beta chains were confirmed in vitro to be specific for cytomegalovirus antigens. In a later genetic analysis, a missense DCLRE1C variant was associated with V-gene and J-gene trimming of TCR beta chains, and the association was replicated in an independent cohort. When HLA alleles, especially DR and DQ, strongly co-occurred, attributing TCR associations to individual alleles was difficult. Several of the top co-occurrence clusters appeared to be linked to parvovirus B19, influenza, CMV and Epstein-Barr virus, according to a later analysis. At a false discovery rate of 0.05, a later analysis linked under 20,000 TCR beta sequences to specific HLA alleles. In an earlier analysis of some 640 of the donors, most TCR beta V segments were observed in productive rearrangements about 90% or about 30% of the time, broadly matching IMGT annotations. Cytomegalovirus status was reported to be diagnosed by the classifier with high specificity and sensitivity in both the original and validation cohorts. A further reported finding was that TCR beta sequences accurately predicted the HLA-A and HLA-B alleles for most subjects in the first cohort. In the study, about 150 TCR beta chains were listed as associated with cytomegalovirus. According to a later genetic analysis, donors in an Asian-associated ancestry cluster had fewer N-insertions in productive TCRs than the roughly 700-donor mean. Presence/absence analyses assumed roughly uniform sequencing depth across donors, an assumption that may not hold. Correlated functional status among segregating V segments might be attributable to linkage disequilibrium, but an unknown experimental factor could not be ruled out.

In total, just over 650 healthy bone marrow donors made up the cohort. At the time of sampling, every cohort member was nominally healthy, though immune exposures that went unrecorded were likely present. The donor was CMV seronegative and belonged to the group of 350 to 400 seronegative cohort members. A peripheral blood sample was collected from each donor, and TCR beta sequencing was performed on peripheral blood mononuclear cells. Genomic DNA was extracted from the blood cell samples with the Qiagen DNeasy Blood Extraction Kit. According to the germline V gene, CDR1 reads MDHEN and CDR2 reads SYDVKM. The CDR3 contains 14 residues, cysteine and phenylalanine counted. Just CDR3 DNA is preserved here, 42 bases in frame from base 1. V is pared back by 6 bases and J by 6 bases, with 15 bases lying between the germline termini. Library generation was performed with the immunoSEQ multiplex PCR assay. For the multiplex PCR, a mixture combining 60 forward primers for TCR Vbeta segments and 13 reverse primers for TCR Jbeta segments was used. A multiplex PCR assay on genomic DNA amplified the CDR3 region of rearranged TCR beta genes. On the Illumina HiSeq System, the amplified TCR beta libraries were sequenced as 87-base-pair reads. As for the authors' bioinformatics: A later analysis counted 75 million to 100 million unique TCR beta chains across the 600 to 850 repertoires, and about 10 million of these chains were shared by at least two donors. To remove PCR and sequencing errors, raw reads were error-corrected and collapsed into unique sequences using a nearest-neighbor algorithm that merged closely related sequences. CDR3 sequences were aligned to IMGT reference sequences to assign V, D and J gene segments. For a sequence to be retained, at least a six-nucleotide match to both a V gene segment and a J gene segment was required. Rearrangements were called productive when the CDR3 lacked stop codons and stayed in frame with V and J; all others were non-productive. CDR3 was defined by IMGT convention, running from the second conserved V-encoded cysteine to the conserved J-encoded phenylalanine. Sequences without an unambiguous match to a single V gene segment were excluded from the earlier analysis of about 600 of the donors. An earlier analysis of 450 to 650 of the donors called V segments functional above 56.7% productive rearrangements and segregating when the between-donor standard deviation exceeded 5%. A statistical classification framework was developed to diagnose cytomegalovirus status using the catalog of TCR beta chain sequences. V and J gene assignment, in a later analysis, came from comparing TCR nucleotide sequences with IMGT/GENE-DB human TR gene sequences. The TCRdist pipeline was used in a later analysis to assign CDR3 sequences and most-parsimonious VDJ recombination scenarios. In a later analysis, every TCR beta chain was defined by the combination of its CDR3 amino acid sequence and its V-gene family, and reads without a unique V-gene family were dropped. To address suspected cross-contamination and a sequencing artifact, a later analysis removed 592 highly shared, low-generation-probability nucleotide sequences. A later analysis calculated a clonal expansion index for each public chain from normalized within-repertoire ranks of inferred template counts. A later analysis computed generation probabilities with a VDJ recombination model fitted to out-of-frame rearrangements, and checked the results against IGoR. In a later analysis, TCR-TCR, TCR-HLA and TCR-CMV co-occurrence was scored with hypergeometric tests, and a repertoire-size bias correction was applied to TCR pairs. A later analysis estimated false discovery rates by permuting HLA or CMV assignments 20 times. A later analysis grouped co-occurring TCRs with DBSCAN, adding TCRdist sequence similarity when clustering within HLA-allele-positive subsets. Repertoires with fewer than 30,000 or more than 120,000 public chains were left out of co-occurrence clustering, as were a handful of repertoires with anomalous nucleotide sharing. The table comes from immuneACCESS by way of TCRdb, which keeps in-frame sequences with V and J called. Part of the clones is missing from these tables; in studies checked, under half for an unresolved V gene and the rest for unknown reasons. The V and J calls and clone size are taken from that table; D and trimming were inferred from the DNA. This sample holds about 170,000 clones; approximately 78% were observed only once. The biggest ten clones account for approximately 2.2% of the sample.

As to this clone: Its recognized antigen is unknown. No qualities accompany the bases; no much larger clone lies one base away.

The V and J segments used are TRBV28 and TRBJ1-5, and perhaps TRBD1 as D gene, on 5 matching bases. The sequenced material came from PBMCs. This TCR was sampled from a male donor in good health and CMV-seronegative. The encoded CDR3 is CASRVTAGFQPQHF. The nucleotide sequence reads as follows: TGTGCCAGCAGAGTGACAGCCGGGTTTCAGCCCCAGCATTTT.